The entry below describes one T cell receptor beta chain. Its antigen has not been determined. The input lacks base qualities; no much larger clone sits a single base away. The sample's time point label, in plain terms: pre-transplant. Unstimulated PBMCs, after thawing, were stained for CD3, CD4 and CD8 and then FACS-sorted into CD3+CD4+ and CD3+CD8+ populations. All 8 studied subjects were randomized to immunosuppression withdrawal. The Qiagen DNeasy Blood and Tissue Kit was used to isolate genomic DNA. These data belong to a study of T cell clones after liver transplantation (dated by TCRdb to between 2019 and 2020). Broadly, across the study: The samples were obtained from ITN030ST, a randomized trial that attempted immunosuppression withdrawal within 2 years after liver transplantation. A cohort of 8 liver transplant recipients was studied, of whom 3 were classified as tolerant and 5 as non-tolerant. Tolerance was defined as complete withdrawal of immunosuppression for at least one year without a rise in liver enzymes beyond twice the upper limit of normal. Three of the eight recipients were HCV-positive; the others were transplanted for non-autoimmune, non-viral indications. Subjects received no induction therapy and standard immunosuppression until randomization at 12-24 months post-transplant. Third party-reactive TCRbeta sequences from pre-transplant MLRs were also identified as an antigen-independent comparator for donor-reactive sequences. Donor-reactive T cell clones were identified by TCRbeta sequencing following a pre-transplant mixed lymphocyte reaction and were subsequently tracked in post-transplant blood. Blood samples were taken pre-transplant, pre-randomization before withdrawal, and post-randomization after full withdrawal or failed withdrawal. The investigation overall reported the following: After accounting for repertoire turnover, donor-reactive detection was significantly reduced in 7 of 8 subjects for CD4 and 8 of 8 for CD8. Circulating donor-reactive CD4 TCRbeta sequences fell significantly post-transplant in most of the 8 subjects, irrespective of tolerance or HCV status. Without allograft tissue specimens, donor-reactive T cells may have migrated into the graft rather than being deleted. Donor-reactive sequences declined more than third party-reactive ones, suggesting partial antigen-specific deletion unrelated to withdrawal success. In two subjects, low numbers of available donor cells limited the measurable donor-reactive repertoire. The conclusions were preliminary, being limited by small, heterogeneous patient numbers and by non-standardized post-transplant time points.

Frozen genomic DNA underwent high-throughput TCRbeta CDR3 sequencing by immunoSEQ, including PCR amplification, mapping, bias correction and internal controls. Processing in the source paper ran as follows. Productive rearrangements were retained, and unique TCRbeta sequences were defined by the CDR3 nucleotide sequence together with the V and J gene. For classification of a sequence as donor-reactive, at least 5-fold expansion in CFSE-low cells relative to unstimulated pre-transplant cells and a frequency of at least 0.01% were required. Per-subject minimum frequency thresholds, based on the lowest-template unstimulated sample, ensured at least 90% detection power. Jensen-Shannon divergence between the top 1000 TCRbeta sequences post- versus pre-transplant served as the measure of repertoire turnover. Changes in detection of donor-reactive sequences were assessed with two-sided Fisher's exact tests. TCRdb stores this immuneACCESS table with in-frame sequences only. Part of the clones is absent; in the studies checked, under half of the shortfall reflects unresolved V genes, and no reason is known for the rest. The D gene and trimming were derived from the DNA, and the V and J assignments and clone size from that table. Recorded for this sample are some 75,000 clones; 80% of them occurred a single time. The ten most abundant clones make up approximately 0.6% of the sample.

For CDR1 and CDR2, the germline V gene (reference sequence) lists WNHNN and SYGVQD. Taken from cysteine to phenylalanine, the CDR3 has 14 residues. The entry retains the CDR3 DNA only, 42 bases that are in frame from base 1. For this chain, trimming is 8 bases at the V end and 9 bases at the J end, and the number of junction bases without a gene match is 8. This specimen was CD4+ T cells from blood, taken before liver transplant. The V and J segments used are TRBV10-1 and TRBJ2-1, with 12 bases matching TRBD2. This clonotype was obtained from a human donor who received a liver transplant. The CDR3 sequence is CASSWTSGTGEQFF. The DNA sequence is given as TGCGCCAGCTCTTGGACTAGCGGGACGGGTGAGCAGTTCTTC.